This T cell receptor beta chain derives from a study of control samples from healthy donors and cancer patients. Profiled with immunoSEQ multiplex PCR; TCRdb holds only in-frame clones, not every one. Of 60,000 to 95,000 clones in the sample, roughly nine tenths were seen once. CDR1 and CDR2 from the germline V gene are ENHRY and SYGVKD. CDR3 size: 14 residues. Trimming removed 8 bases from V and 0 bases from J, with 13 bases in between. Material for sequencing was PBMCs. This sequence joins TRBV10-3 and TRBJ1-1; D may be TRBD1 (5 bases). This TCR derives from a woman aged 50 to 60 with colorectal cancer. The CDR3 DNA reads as TGTGCCATCTCCGCGGGACCCATGAACACTGAAGCTTTCTTT. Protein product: CAISAGPMNTEAFF.